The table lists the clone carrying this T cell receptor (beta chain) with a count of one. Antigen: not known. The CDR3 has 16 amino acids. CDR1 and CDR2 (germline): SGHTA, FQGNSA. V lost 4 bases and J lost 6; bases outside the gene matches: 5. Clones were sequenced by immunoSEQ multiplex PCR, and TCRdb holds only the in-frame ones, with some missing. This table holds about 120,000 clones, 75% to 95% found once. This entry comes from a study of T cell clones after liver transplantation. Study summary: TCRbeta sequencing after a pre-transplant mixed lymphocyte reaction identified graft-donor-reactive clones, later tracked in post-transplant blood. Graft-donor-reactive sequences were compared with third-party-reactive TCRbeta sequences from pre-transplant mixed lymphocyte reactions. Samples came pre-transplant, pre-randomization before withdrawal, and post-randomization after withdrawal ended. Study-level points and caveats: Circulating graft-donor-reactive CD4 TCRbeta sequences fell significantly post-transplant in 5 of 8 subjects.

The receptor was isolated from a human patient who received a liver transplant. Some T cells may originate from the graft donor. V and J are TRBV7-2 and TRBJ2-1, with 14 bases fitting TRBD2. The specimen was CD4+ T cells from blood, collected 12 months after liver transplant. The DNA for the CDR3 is TGTGCCAGCAGCTACGGGACTAGCGGGAGTCGCAATGAGCAGTTCTTC. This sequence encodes CASSYGTSGSRNEQFF.